The rows below give T cell receptor beta chains drawn from one sample of a study of cytomegalovirus exposure and HLA in healthy donors. Some clones are missing from TCRdb's copy, which holds only in-frame ones; the method was immunoSEQ multiplex PCR. This sample has some 95,000 clones; around 71% occur once, and the top ten carry roughly 2.2%. Sequenced: PBMCs. Every receptor here comes from a man aged 25-45 years in good health and CMV-seronegative. Each CDR3 is given with its conserved first and last residue.

v_gene: TRBV6-6; j_gene: TRBJ1-1; CDR3aa: CASSYIGGNTEAFF
v_gene: TRBV9; j_gene: TRBJ1-4; CDR3aa: CASSVRGSATNEKLFF
v_gene: TRBV9; j_gene: TRBJ2-1; CDR3aa: CASSGLDRVDEQFF
v_gene: TRBV27; j_gene: TRBJ2-6; CDR3aa: CASSPPGLAGGYRGANVLTF
v_gene: TRBV9; j_gene: TRBJ1-5; CDR3aa: CASSPGSTNQPQHF
v_gene: TRBV6-5; j_gene: TRBJ2-7; CDR3aa: CASSLGQGAYEQYF
v_gene: TRBV2; j_gene: TRBJ1-5; CDR3aa: CASSSGQDFPRHQPQHF
v_gene: TRBV7-2; j_gene: TRBJ2-2; CDR3aa: CASSPGLAEKGELFF
v_gene: TRBV5-1; j_gene: TRBJ2-1; CDR3aa: CASSAGQGDNEQFF
v_gene: TRBV5-1; j_gene: TRBJ2-5; CDR3aa: CASSLDVGQQETQYF
v_gene: TRBV5-1; j_gene: TRBJ1-2; CDR3aa: CASSLTDANYGYTF
v_gene: TRBV27; j_gene: TRBJ2-5; CDR3aa: CASSFGGETQYF
v_gene: TRBV29-1; j_gene: TRBJ1-1; CDR3aa: CSGGHPNTEAFF
v_gene: TRBV6-4; j_gene: TRBJ2-5; CDR3aa: CASSLDSESRTQYF
v_gene: TRBV6-4; j_gene: TRBJ1-1; CDR3aa: CASSSGTGTAFF
v_gene: TRBV5-1; j_gene: TRBJ1-1; CDR3aa: CASSLNRGSTEAFF
v_gene: TRBV10-3; j_gene: TRBJ1-3; CDR3aa: CAISVVEGSWSTGNTIYF
v_gene: TRBV28; j_gene: TRBJ2-5; CDR3aa: CASSYSQGSRETQYF
v_gene: TRBV6-4; j_gene: TRBJ2-2; CDR3aa: CASSSGTGPAGELFF